The 5 T cell receptor beta chains given below trace back to one sample, sequenced in a study of cytomegalovirus exposure and HLA in healthy donors. The study ran its PCR with 60 Vbeta and 13 Jbeta primers. Generated by immunoSEQ multiplex PCR, the TCRdb table keeps only in-frame clones and is missing some. Found here are 60,000 to 90,000 clones, around two thirds of them singletons; the top ten hold around a tenth. The sequenced sample consisted of PBMCs. Receptor source: a woman aged 45-60 years in good health and CMV-seropositive.

The CDR3 DNA reads as TGTGCCAGTAGTATAAGGTTGGCCGGAGCGGAGTTCTACAATGAGCAGTTCTTC. Encoded protein: CASSIRLAGAEFYNEQFF. V usage is TRBV19 and J usage is TRBJ2-1, with D perhaps matching TRBD2 (5 bases). V lost 2 bases and J 3 bases, leaving 20 bases between the germline ends. The germline V gene encodes CDR1 LNHDA and CDR2 SQIVND (reference sequence). This CDR3 spans 18 amino acids.

The J gene is TRBJ1-1, the V gene TRBV7-9; D call uncertain. Trimming pared 5 bases from V and 8 bases from J, leaving 9 bases between. Per germline, CDR1 SEHNR and CDR2 FQNEAQ (reference sequence). This CDR3 comprises 11 residues. In nucleotides, the CDR3 is TGTGCCAGCAGCCCTGAGTACGAAGCTTTCTTT. Its protein is CASSPEYEAFF.

The chain carries TRBV7-9 and TRBJ2-7; a possible D gene is TRBD1 (6 bases). V was pared by 11 bases and J by 3 bases, with 11 bases between. Per the germline V gene, CDR1 is SEHNR and CDR2 is FQNEAQ (reference sequence). The CDR3 spans 11 residues. The CDR3 here is CACSRGYEQYF. CDR3 nucleotides: TGTGCCTGCTCCAGGGGCTACGAGCAGTACTTC.

The V gene is TRBV11-2, the J gene TRBJ2-5; TRBD1 matches at 10 bases. Germline V gene data show CDR1 as SGHAT and CDR2 as FQNNGV. J gave up 6 bases and V 4 bases, and 8 bases lay outside the gene matches. The CDR3 runs 15 residues. CDR3 bases: TGTGCCAGCAGCTCAGGGGGGACAGGGGCTCAGACCCAGTACTTC. Its protein product is CASSSGGTGAQTQYF.

This clone has ten or more counts. This chain connects TRBV14 to TRBJ2-6; D not certain. Germline V gene lookup returns CDR1 SGHDN and CDR2 FVKESK. Trimming cost V 4 bases and J 2 bases, with 12 bases left between them. There are 16 residues in the CDR3. The CDR3 DNA sequence: TGTGCCAGCAGCCCTTTTGGCCGGGCTGGGGCCAACGTCCTGACTTTC. It yields the protein CASSPFGRAGANVLTF.